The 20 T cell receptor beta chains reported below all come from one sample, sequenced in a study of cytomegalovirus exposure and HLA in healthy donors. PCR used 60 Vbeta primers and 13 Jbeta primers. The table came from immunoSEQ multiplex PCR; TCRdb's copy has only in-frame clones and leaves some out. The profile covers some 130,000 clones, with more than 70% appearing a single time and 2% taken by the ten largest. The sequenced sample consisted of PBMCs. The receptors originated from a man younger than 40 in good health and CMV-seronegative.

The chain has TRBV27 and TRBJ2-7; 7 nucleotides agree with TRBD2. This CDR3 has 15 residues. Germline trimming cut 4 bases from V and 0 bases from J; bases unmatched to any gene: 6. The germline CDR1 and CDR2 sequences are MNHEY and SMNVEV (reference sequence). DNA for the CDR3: TGTGCCAGCAGTTCCCCCGTAGCGGGCTCCTACGAGCAGTACTTC. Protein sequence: CASSSPVAGSYEQYF.

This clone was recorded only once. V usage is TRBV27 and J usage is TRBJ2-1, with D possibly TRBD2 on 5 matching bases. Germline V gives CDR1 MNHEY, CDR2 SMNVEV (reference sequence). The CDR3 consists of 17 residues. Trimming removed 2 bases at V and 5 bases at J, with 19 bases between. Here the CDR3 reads CASSLTPTSDGHNEQFF. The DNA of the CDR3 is TGTGCCAGCAGTTTAACCCCCACTAGTGACGGCCACAATGAGCAGTTCTTC.

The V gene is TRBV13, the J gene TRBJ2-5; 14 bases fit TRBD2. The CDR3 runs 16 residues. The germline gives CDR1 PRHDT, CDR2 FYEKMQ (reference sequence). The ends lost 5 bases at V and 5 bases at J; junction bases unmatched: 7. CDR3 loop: CASSLRLAGGGETQYF. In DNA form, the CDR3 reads TGTGCCAGCAGCCTACGACTAGCGGGAGGGGGGGAGACCCAGTACTTC.

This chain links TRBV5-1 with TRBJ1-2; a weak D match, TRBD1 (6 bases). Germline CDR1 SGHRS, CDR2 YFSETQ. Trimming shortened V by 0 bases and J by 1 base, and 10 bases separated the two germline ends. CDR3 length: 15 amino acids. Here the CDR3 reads CASSLAGAVNYGYTF. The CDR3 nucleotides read TGCGCCAGCAGCTTGGCAGGGGCGGTTAACTATGGCTACACCTTC.

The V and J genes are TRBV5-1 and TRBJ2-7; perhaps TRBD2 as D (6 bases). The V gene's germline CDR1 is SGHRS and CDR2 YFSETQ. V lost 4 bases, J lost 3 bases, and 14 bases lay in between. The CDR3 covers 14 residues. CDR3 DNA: TGCGCCAGCAGCGTGGGGCGGGGTTTCTACGAGCAGTACTTC. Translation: CASSVGRGFYEQYF.

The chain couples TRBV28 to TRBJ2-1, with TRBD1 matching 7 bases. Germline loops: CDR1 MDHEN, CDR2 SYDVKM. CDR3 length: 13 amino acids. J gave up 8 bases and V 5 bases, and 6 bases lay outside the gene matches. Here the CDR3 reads CASSAQQGYEQFF. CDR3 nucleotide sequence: TGTGCCAGCAGTGCCCAACAGGGGTATGAGCAGTTCTTC. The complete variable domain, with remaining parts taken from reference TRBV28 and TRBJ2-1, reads DVKVTQSSRYLVKRTGEKVFLECVQDMDHENMFWYRQDPGLGLRLIYFSYDVKMKEKGDIPEGYSVSREKKERFSLILESASTNQTSMYLCASSAQQGYEQFFGPGTRLTVL.

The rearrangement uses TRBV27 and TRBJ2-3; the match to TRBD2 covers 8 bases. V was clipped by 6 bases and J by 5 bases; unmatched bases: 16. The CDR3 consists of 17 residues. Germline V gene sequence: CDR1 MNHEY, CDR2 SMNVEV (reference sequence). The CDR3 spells CASSQESSGRSRDTQYF. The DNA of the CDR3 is TGTGCCAGCAGCCAGGAGTCTAGCGGGCGGTCAAGAGATACGCAGTATTTT.

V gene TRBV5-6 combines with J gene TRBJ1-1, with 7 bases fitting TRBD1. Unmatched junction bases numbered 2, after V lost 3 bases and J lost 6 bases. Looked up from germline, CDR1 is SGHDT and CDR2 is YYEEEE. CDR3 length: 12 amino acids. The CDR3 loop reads CASSYRGAEAFF. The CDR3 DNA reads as TGTGCCAGCAGCTACAGGGGCGCTGAAGCTTTCTTT. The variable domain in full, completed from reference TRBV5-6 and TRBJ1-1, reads DAGVTQSPTHLIKTRGQQVTLRCSPKSGHDTVSWYQQALGQGPQFIFQYYEEEERQRGNFPDRFSGHQFPNYSSELNVNALLLGDSALYLCASSYRGAEAFFGQGTRLTVV.

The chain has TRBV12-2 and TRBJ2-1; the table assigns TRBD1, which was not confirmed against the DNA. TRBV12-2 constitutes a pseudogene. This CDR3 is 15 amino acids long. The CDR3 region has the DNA TGTGCAAGTCGCTTCACCAACAGTGACCTGGGTGAGCAGTTCTTC. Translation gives CASRFTNSDLGEQFF.

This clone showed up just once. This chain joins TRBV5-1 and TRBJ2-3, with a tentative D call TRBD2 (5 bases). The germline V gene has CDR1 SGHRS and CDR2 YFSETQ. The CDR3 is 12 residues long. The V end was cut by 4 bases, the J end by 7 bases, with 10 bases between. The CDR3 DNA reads TGCGCCAGCAGCCGGACCGGGAATACGCAGTATTTT. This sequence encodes CASSRTGNTQYF.

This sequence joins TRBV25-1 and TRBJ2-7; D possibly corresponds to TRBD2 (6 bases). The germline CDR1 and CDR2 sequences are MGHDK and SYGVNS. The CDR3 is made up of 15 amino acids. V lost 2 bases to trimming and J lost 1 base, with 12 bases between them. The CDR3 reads CASSEGTGLSYEQYF. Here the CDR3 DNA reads TGTGCCAGCAGTGAAGGGACTGGACTATCCTACGAGCAGTACTTC.

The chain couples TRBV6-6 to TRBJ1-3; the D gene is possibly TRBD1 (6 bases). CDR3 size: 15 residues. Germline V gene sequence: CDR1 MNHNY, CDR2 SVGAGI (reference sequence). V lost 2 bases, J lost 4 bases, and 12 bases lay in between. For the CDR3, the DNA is TGTGCCAGCAGTTACAGGACAGTAGGGGGAAACACCATATATTTT. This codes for CASSYRTVGGNTIYF.

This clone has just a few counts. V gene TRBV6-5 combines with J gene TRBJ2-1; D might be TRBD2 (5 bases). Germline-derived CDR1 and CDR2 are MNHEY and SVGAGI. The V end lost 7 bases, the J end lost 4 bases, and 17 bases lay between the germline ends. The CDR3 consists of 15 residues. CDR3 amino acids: CASTYGGSGYNEQFF. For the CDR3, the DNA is TGTGCCAGCACCTACGGCGGGTCGGGGTACAATGAGCAGTTCTTC.

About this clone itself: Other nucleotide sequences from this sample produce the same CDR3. CDR3 region: CASSVAGQGNTGELFF. CDR3 in DNA: TGTGCCAGCAGCGTAGCGGGACAGGGTAACACCGGGGAGCTGTTTTTT. This chain links TRBV9 with TRBJ2-2, with 9 bases aligning to TRBD1. Germline-derived CDR1 and CDR2 are SGDLS and YYNGEE. The V segment lost 0 bases and the J segment 2 bases; nucleotides outside the gene matches: 2. The CDR3 loop spans 16 amino acids. Using reference TRBV9 and TRBJ2-2 for the parts outside the CDR3, the full variable domain is DSGVTQTPKHLITATGQRVTLRCSPRSGDLSVYWYQQSLDQGLQFLIQYYNGEERAKGNILERFSAQQFPDLHSELNLSSLELGDSALYFCASSVAGQGNTGELFFGEGSRLTVL.

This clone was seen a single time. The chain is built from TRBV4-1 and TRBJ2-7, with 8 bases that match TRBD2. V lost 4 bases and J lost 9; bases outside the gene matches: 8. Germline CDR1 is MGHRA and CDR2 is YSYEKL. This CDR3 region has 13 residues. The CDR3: CASSPTSVDAQYF. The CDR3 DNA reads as TGCGCCAGCAGCCCGACTAGCGTGGATGCGCAGTACTTC.

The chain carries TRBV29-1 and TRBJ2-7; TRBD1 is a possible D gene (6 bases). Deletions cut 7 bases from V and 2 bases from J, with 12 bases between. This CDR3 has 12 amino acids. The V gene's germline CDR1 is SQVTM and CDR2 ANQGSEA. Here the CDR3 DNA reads TGCAGCGCTCGGACAGAGACCTACGAGCAGTACTTC. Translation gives CSARTETYEQYF.

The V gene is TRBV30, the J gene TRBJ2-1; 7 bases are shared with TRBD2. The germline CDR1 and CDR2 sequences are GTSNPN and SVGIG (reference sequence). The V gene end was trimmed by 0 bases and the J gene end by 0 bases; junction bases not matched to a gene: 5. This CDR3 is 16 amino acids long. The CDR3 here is CAWSVFWGGSYNEQFF. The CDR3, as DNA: TGTGCCTGGAGTGTTTTTTGGGGGGGCTCCTACAATGAGCAGTTCTTC.

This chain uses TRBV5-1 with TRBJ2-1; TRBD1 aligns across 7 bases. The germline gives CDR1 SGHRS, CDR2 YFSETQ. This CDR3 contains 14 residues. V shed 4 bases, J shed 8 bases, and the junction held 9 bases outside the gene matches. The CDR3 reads CASSTGQASHEQFF. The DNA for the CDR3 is TGCGCCAGCAGCACTGGACAGGCAAGCCATGAGCAGTTCTTC.

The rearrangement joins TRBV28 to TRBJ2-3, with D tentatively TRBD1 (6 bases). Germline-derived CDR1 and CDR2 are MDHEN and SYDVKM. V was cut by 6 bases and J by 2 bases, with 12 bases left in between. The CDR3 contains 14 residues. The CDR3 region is CASSSQGYTDTQYF. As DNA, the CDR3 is TGTGCCAGCAGCTCACAGGGATACACAGATACGCAGTATTTT. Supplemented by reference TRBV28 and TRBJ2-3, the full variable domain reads DVKVTQSSRYLVKRTGEKVFLECVQDMDHENMFWYRQDPGLGLRLIYFSYDVKMKEKGDIPEGYSVSREKKERFSLILESASTNQTSMYLCASSSQGYTDTQYFGPGTRLTVL.

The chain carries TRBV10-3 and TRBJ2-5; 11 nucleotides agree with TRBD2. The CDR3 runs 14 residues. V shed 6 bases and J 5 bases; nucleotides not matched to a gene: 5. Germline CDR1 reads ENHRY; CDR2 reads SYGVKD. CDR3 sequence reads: CAIRPVAGGETQYF. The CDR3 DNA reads TGTGCCATCAGGCCCGTAGCGGGAGGGGAGACCCAGTACTTC.